The 31 T cell receptor beta chains reported below all come from one sample, sequenced in a study of T cells in Graves' hyperthyroidism and ophthalmopathy. Researchers took RNA transcripts and amplified the TCR beta CDR3 regions from them. The HTBI primer set was used in a first-round RT-PCR of the TCR CDR3. TCRdb used MiXCR to reprocess the multiplex PCR reads, holding one entry per CDR3 protein. Among a few hundred thousand distinct CDR3 sequences, approximately 16% were seen once, and the ten largest hold about 48%. The sequenced sample consisted of blood. The receptors were sampled from a man aged 40-49 years with Graves' hyperthyroidism.

This clonotype has a count of ten or more. The chain employs TRBV12-3 or TRBV12-4 and TRBJ1-2; D ambiguous. The CDR3 contains 13 residues. V was cut by 4 bases and J by 4 bases, with 10 bases left in between. The CDR3 sequence: CASSSLQLYGYTF. The CDR3 coding sequence is TGTGCCAGCAGTTCCCTACAGCTCTATGGCTACACCTTC.

This clonotype was seen many times. V gene TRBV29-1 combines with J gene TRBJ2-5; 7 bases line up with TRBD1. CDR1 is SQVTM and CDR2 is ANQGSEA in the germline V gene. The CDR3 spans 14 residues. J lost 1 base, V lost 5 bases, and 7 bases had no gene match. CDR3 sequence (DNA): TGCAGCGTTCTCGACAGGGTAGGCCAAGAGACCCAGTACTTC. Its translation is CSVLDRVGQETQYF.

This clonotype was observed many times. The chain combines TRBV5-1 with TRBJ2-1; 13 bases match TRBD2. The CDR3 consists of 15 residues. CDR1 is SGHRS, CDR2 YFSETQ, per germline. The junction had 6 bases not matched to a gene; V was cut back by 4 bases and J by 8 bases. The CDR3 spells CASSILAGGQYEQFF. CDR3 nucleotides: TGCGCCAGCAGCATACTAGCGGGGGGGCAATATGAGCAGTTCTTC.

This clonotype was counted many times. This chain uses TRBV7-9 with TRBJ2-3; no reliable D call. V lost 1 base, J lost 2 bases, and 7 bases lay in between. The CDR3 spans 14 residues. Germline V gene lookup returns CDR1 SEHNR and CDR2 FQNEAQ (reference sequence). The CDR3 loop is CASSLVGFTDTQYF. The CDR3 nucleotides are TGTGCCAGCAGCTTAGTCGGGTTCACAGATACGCAGTATTTT.

V gene TRBV4-3 combines with J gene TRBJ2-7; 11 bases match TRBD1. The junction had 3 bases not matched to a gene; V was cut back by 0 bases and J by 5 bases. The germline gives CDR1 LGHNA, CDR2 YSLEER. The length of the CDR3 is 15 residues. The CDR3 DNA follows: TGCGCCAGCAGCCAAGATGGGACAGGGGGAAACGAGCAGTACTTC. It is translated as CASSQDGTGGNEQYF.

The J gene is TRBJ2-2, the V gene TRBV19; D ambiguous. Germline-derived CDR1 and CDR2 are LNHDA and SQIVND (reference sequence). The CDR3 has 15 residues. V was clipped by 4 bases and J by 0 bases, with 9 bases between them. CDR3 in amino acids: CASSNENSNTGELFF. The CDR3 coding sequence is TGTGCCAGTAGTAACGAGAATTCGAACACCGGGGAGCTGTTTTTT.

This clonotype showed up many times. CDR3 nucleotides: TGTGCCAGCTCACCATCCACAGGGCCGGGGTACTTC. Translation gives CASSPSTGPGYF. V usage is TRBV18 and J usage is TRBJ2-5, with D tentatively TRBD1 (6 bases). Between the trimmed V and J ends, which lost 2 bases and 13 bases, there was a span of 14 bases. The germline CDR1 and CDR2 sequences are KGHSH and LQKENI. The CDR3 spans 12 residues.

In this sample, this clonotype turned up many times. The V and J genes are TRBV28 and TRBJ1-2; tentatively, D is TRBD1 (5 bases). CDR1 and CDR2 from the germline V gene are MDHEN and SYDVKM. The CDR3 has 14 residues. V was cut by 7 bases and J by 5 bases, with 17 bases left in between. The CDR3 DNA follows: TGTGCCAGCATGATGTCGTGGGGCGGGTATGGCTACACCTTC. Translating it yields CASMMSWGGYGYTF.

The sample holds many counts of this clonotype. The chain carries TRBV3-1 and TRBJ1-6, with a tentative D call TRBD1 (5 bases). CDR1 and CDR2 (germline): LGHDT, YNNKEL (reference sequence). V was trimmed by 2 bases and J by 2 bases, leaving 10 bases between them. CDR3 length: 16 residues. The CDR3, as DNA: TGTGCCAGCAGCCAAAGTGCGGGGGCCTATAATTCACCCCTCCACTTT. It is translated as CASSQSAGAYNSPLHF. Full variable domain (outside the CDR3, taken from reference TRBV3-1 and TRBJ1-6): DTAVSQTPKYLVTQMGNDKSIKCEQNLGHDTMYWYKQDSKKFLKIMFSYNNKELIINETVPNRFSPKSPDKAHLNLHINSLELGDSAVYFCASSQSAGAYNSPLHFGNGTRLTVT.

This clonotype was observed at least ten times. This sequence joins TRBV30 and TRBJ2-1; D gene ambiguous. V shed 1 base and J shed 4 bases, with 14 bases lying between them. The CDR3 covers 15 residues. Germline V gives CDR1 GTSNPN, CDR2 SVGIG (reference sequence). CDR3 sequence (DNA): TGTGCCTGGAGTGGTGGTCAGTCCGGTTACAATGAGCAGTTCTTC. Amino acid sequence: CAWSGGQSGYNEQFF.

This clonotype was recorded many times. V usage is TRBV30 and J usage is TRBJ2-7, with D maybe TRBD1 (5 bases). The CDR3 is 12 residues long. Germline V CDR1 and CDR2: GTSNPN, SVGIG (reference sequence). Between the trimmed V and J ends, which lost 0 bases and 2 bases, there was a span of 5 bases. CDR3 DNA: TGTGCCTGGAGTGTAGGGGCCTACGAGCAGTACTTC. Protein product: CAWSVGAYEQYF.

This clonotype showed up many times. This chain links TRBV2 with TRBJ2-2; no reliable D call. The CDR3 contains 17 residues. Trimming removed 5 bases at V and 2 bases at J, with 18 bases between. CDR1 SNHLY and CDR2 FYNNEI come from the germline V gene. The CDR3: CASSNYGRSPNTGELFF. The CDR3, as DNA: TGTGCCAGCAGTAACTACGGCAGGAGCCCTAACACCGGGGAGCTGTTTTTT.

This clonotype was seen more than once but under ten times. Given a much more abundant clone one base away, this may be a read error. The chain combines TRBV5-1 with TRBJ2-7; 10 bases line up with TRBD1. J was trimmed by 6 bases and V by 7 bases; bases with no gene match: 10. In germline, CDR1 is SGHRS, CDR2 YFSETQ. This CDR3 contains 14 residues. The CDR3 DNA sequence: TGCGCCAGCGGCACCGGGACAGGGGTTTTCGAGCAGTACTTC. This sequence encodes CASGTGTGVFEQYF.

This clonotype appeared many times. DNA of the CDR3: TGTGCCAGCAGCCCGGAACAAGGGGGACACAATGAGCAGTTCTTC. It encodes CASSPEQGGHNEQFF. The chain carries TRBV7-9 and TRBJ2-1; weak D call: TRBD1 (6 bases). Germline V gene sequence: CDR1 SEHNR, CDR2 FQNEAQ (reference sequence). The length of the CDR3 is 15 residues. The germline V and J ends were trimmed by 5 bases and 5 bases, with 16 bases remaining between them.

In this sample, this clonotype turned up many times. J is TRBJ1-2 and V is TRBV20-1; 7 nucleotides line up with TRBD1. This CDR3 comprises 12 residues. The germline CDR1 and CDR2 sequences are DFQATT and SNEGSKA (reference sequence). V trimming: 7 bases; J trimming: 5 bases; junction bases outside the gene matches: 7. CDR3 DNA: TGCAGTGTTACAGTGACAGGGTATGGCTACACCTTC. Translated: CSVTVTGYGYTF.

Note on this clonotype: One base away lies a much larger clone, so this may be a sequencing read error. The CDR3 spells CAGSVQVLGTEAFF. CDR3 in DNA: TGTGCCGGCAGCGTACAAGTGTTGGGCACTGAAGCTTTCTTT. The chain joins TRBV7-8 to TRBJ1-1; D is ambiguous. The CDR3 consists of 14 residues. Germline-derived CDR1 and CDR2 are SGHVS and FQNEAQ.

This clonotype was counted at least ten times. The V and J genes are TRBV10-3 and TRBJ2-1, with 14 bases aligning to TRBD2. Germline CDR1 ENHRY, CDR2 SYGVKD. With V trimmed by 8 bases and J by 4 bases, 7 bases remained unmatched. The CDR3 contains 16 residues. CDR3 in amino acids: CAISGTSGGYYNEQFF. The CDR3 bases are TGTGCCATCTCAGGGACTAGCGGGGGTTATTACAATGAGCAGTTCTTC.

This clonotype was seen many times. This chain uses TRBV5-1 with TRBJ1-4, with TRBD1 matching 9 bases. Per germline, CDR1 SGHRS and CDR2 YFSETQ. The ends lost 3 bases at V and 8 bases at J; junction bases unmatched: 5. The CDR3 covers 14 residues. Here the CDR3 reads CASSSQGAEEKLFF. For the CDR3, the DNA is TGCGCCAGCAGCTCACAGGGGGCGGAAGAAAAACTGTTTTTT.

This clonotype came up many times. The chain links TRBV9 to TRBJ2-1; 7 bases map to TRBD1. Per the germline V gene, CDR1 is SGDLS and CDR2 is YYNGEE. CDR3 length: 18 amino acids. With V trimmed by 0 bases and J by 6 bases, 15 bases remained unmatched. CDR3 in DNA: TGTGCCAGCAGCGTAGAGGTCGGCAGGGGGTTGATGGGCAATGAGCAGTTCTTC. Its protein is CASSVEVGRGLMGNEQFF.

This clonotype was detected a few times. The rearrangement joins TRBV5-8 to TRBJ1-2; D is possibly TRBD1 (5 bases). The CDR3 is made up of 14 amino acids. Germline-derived CDR1 and CDR2 are SGHTS and YDEGEE. V was shortened by 4 bases and J by 6 bases, with 16 bases between the two germline ends. CDR3 sequence (DNA): TGTGCCAGCAGCCCGGGTATCGGGGCCCATGGCTACACCTTC. It translates to CASSPGIGAHGYTF.

V is TRBV19 and J is TRBJ1-2, with D possibly being TRBD1 (5 bases). The CDR3 sequence is 13 residues long. Germline CDR1 reads LNHDA; CDR2 reads SQIVND (reference sequence). Trimming removed 1 base from V and 6 bases from J, with 9 bases in between. The CDR3 reads CASSIARVDGYTF. The DNA of the CDR3 is TGTGCCAGTAGTATAGCCAGGGTAGATGGCTACACCTTC.

This clonotype has a handful of counts. The rearrangement joins TRBV2 to TRBJ1-5, with unresolved D. The CDR3 loop spans 13 amino acids. From germline, CDR1 is SNHLY and CDR2 FYNNEI. V gave up 7 bases and J gave up 3 bases, with 10 bases separating them. This CDR3 is CASKGVDNQPQHF. The DNA of the CDR3 is TGTGCCAGCAAAGGCGTAGACAATCAGCCCCAGCATTTT.

Remarks on this clonotype: A much larger clone lies a single base off, so this may be a read error. CDR3 bases: TGTGCCAGTAGTCGACAGCCAATGGGCACTGATGCTTTCTTT. Its translation: CASSRQPMGTDAFF. The rearrangement links TRBV19 to TRBJ1-1; the D gene is possibly TRBD1 (5 bases). The CDR3 loop spans 14 amino acids. The germline gives CDR1 LNHDA, CDR2 SQIVND (reference sequence). Supplemented by reference TRBV19 and TRBJ1-1, the full variable domain reads DGGITQSPKYLFRKEGQNVTLSCEQNLNHDAMYWYRQDPGQGLRLIYYSQIVNDFQKGDIAEGYSVSREKKESFPLTVTSAQKNPTAFYLCASSRQPMGTDAFFGQGTRLTVV.

The V gene is TRBV6-1, the J gene TRBJ1-2; TRBD1 is a possible D gene (6 bases). The CDR3 spans 15 residues. The V gene lost 1 base and the J gene lost 3 bases, with 12 bases spanning the gap. Germline CDR1 is MNHNS and CDR2 is SASEGT. CDR3 DNA sequence: TGTGCCAGCAGTGAAGGCCGGGACAAATACTATGGCTACACCTTC. Translation: CASSEGRDKYYGYTF.

This clonotype was counted at least ten times. The chain combines TRBV3-1 with TRBJ2-7, with 8 bases lining up with TRBD1. This CDR3 contains 14 residues. V gave up 4 bases and J gave up 2 bases; unmatched junction bases: 4. Germline V gives CDR1 LGHDT, CDR2 YNNKEL (reference sequence). As DNA, the CDR3 is TGTGCCAGCAGCCGGACAGGGAAAGCCTACGAGCAGTACTTC. Protein product: CASSRTGKAYEQYF.

V usage is TRBV6-5 and J usage is TRBJ2-7; 11 bases map to TRBD1. The germline CDR1 and CDR2 sequences are MNHEY and SVGAGI. Losses at the gene ends were 2 bases for V and 6 bases for J; bases not matched to a gene: 6. The CDR3 sequence is 15 residues long. CDR3 in amino acids: CASSYPGQGVTEQYF. The CDR3 region has the DNA TGTGCCAGCAGTTACCCGGGACAGGGGGTTACCGAGCAGTACTTC.

This clonotype was seen many times. The J gene is TRBJ2-1, the V gene TRBV7-3; the match to TRBD2 covers 12 bases. Germline CDR1 is SGHTA and CDR2 is FQGTGA. The CDR3 spans 15 residues. The ends lost 5 bases at V and 4 bases at J; junction bases unmatched: 3. DNA of the CDR3: TGTGCCAGCAGCCCACTAGCGGGGGGATACAATGAGCAGTTCTTC. As protein: CASSPLAGGYNEQFF.

This clonotype was counted ten times or more. The chain links TRBV28 to TRBJ2-5, with D unresolved. This CDR3 has 17 residues. V dropped 5 bases and J dropped 1 base, with 20 bases sitting between them. Germline loops: CDR1 MDHEN, CDR2 SYDVKM. DNA for the CDR3: TGTGCCAGCAGTCCTAACAAAAAGACGGTTGTCCAAGAGACCCAGTACTTC. It codes for CASSPNKKTVVQETQYF.

This clonotype was counted between two and nine times. The V gene is TRBV4-2, the J gene TRBJ2-1; 9 bases are shared with TRBD2. CDR3 size: 18 residues. The ends lost 0 bases at V and 1 base at J; junction bases unmatched: 7. CDR1 is LGHNA, CDR2 YNFKEQ, per germline. CDR3 residues: CASSQDRGGGASYNEQFF. The CDR3 DNA is TGTGCCAGCAGCCAAGACCGGGGCGGGGGGGCTTCCTACAATGAGCAGTTCTTC.

Many counts were recorded for this clonotype. The V and J genes are TRBV6-2 or TRBV6-3 and TRBJ1-1, with D perhaps matching TRBD1 (5 bases). The V end was cut by 2 bases, the J end by 11 bases, with 12 bases between. CDR3 length: 12 amino acids. The germline gives CDR1 MNHEY, CDR2 SVGEGT. The DNA of the CDR3 is TGTGCCAGCAGTTACGCCAGGGCGACGGCTTTCTTT. Amino acid sequence: CASSYARATAFF.

This clonotype was picked up a small number of times. The V and J genes are TRBV6-1 and TRBJ2-7, with D hard to call. V lost 3 bases, J lost 4 bases, and 7 bases lay in between. The CDR3 has 12 amino acids. Germline assignment: CDR1 MNHNS and CDR2 SASEGT. The CDR3 coding sequence is TGTGCCAGCAGTGACGGTTTATACGAGCAGTACTTC. Protein product: CASSDGLYEQYF.